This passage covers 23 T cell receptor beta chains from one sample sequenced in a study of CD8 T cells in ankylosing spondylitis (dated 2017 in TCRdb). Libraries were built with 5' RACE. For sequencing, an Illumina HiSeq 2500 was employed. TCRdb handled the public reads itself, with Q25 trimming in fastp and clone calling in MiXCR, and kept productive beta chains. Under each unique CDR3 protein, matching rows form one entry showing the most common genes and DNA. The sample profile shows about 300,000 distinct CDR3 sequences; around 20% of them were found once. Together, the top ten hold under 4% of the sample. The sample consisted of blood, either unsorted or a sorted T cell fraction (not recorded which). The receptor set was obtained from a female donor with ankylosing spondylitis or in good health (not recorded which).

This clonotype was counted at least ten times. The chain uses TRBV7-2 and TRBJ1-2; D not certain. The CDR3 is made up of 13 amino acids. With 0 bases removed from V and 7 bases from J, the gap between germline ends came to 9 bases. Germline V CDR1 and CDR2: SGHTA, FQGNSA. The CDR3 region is CASSLAGSGGYTF. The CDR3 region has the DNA TGTGCCAGCAGCTTAGCTGGGTCCGGTGGCTACACCTTC.

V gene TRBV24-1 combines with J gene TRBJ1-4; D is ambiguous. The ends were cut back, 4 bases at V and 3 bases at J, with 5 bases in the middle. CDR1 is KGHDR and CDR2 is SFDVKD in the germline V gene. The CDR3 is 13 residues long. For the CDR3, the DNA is TGTGCCACCAGTGAAGGCTCTAATGAAAAACTGTTTTTT. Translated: CATSEGSNEKLFF.

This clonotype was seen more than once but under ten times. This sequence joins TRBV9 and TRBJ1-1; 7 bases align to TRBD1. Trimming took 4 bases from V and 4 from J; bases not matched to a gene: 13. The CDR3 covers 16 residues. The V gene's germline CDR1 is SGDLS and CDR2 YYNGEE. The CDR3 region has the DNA TGTGCCAGCAGCCCACATCGAGGGGGCCAGGGCACTGAAGCTTTCTTT. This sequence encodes CASSPHRGGQGTEAFF.

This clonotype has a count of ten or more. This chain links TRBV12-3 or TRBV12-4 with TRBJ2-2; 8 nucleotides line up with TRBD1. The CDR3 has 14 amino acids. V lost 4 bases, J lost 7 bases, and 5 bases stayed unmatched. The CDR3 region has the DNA TGTGCCAGCAGTTGGGGACAGGTTAACGGGGAGCTGTTTTTT. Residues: CASSWGQVNGELFF.

The CDR3 DNA reads TGCAGCGTTGCGCAAATCGGAGAGCAGTACTTC. It translates to CSVAQIGEQYF. This rearrangement joins TRBV29-1 to TRBJ2-7; D is ambiguous. The germline V and J ends were trimmed by 4 bases and 7 bases, with 11 bases remaining between them. Germline CDR1 reads SQVTM; CDR2 reads ANQGSEA. This CDR3 comprises 11 residues.

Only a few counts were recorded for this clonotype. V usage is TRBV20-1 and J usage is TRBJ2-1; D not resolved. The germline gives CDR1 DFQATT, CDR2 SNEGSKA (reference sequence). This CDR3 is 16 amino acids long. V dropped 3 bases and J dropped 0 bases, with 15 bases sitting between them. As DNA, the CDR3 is TGCAGTGCTAGTAGTGGCGTCGCTAGCTCCTACAATGAGCAGTTCTTC. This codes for CSASSGVASSYNEQFF.

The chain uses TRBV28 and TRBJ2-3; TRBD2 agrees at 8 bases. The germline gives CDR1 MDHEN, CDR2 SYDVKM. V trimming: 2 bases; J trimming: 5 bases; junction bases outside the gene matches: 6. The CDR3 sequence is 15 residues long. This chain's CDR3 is CASSLNGRAQDTQYF. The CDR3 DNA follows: TGTGCCAGCAGTTTAAACGGGAGGGCCCAAGATACGCAGTATTTT. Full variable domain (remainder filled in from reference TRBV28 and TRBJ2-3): DVKVTQSSRYLVKRTGEKVFLECVQDMDHENMFWYRQDPGLGLRLIYFSYDVKMKEKGDIPEGYSVSREKKERFSLILESASTNQTSMYLCASSLNGRAQDTQYFGPGTRLTVL.

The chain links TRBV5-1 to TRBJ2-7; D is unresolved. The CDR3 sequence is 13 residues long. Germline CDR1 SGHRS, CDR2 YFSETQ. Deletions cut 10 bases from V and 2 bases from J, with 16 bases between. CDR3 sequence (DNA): TGCGCCTCATCCCCCCCGGCACCCTACGAGCAGTACTTC. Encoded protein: CASSPPAPYEQYF.

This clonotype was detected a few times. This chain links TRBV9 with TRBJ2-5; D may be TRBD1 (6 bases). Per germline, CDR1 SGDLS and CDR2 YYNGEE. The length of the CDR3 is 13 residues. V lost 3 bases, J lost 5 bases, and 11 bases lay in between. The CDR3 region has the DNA TGTGCCAGCAGCGCGGGACAACGGGAGACCCAGTACTTC. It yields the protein CASSAGQRETQYF.

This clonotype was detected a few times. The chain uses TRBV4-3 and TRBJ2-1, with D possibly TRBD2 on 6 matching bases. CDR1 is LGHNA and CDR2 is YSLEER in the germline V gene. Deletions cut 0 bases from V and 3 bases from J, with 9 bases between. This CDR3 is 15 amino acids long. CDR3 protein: CASSQDRDFYNEQFF. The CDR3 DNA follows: TGCGCCAGCAGCCAAGACCGGGACTTCTACAATGAGCAGTTCTTC.

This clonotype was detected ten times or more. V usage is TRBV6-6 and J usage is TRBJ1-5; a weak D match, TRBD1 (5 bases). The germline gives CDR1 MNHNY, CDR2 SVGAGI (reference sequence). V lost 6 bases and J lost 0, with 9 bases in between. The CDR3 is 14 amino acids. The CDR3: CASSQGNSNQPQHF. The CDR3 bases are TGTGCCAGCAGCCAGGGAAATAGCAATCAGCCCCAGCATTTT.

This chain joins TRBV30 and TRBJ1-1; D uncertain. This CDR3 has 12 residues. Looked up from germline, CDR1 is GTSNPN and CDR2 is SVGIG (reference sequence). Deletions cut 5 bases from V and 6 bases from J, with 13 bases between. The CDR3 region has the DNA TGTGCCTGGGCCGACCTGGGCGCTGAAGCTTTCTTT. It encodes CAWADLGAEAFF.

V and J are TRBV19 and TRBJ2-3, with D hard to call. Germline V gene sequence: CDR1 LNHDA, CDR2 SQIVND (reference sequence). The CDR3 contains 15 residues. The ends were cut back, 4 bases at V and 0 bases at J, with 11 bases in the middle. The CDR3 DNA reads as TGTGCCAGTAGTACTGTTGGGTCAAGCACAGATACGCAGTATTTT. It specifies CASSTVGSSTDTQYF.

CDR3 DNA: TGTGCCATCAGTGAGCCGGGCCGCGTTAGCACAGATACGCAGTATTTT. It codes for CAISEPGRVSTDTQYF. The chain recombines TRBV10-3 with TRBJ2-3; D gene uncertain. This CDR3 is built from 16 residues. Germline assignment: CDR1 ENHRY and CDR2 SYGVKD. Trimming took off 2 bases at V and 0 bases at J, with 12 bases between the two ends.

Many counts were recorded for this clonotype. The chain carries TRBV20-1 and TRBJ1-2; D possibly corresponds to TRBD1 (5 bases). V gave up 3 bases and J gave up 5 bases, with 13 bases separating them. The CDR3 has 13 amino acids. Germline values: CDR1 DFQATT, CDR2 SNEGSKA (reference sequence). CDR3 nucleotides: TGCAGTGCTAGTGCAACAGGACGGTATGGCTACACCTTC. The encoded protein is CSASATGRYGYTF.

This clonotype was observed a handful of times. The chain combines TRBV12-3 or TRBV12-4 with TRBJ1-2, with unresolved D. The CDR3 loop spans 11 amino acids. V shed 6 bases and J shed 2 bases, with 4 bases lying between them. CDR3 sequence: CASRINYGYTF. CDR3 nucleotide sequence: TGTGCCAGCAGAATAAACTATGGCTACACCTTC.

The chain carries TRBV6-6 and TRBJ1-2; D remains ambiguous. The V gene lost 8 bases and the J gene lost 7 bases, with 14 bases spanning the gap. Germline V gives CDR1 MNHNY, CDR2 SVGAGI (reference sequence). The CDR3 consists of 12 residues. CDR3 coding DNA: TGTGCCAGCCGGGCGGAGGGAGGTGGCTACACCTTC. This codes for CASRAEGGGYTF.

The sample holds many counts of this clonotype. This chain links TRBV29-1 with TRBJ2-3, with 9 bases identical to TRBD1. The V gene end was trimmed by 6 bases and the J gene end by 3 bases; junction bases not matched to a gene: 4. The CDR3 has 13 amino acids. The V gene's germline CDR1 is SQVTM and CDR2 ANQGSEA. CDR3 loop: CSVGQGITDTQYF. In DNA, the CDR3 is TGCAGCGTAGGACAGGGGATTACAGATACGCAGTATTTT.

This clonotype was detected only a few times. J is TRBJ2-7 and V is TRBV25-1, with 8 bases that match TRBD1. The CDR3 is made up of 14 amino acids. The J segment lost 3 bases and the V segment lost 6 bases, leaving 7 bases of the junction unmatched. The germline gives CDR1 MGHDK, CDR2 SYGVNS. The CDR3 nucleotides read TGTGCCAGCAGGGGGACAGGAAGCTTCTACGAGCAGTACTTC. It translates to CASRGTGSFYEQYF.

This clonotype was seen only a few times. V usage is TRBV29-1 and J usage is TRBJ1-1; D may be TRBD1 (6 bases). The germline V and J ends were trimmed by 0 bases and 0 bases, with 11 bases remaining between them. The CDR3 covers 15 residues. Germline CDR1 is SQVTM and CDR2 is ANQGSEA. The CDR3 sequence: CSVEDAQGLNTEAFF. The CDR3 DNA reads TGCAGCGTTGAAGATGCACAGGGCTTGAACACTGAAGCTTTCTTT.

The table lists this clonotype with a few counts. As DNA, the CDR3 is TGTGCCAGTAGTATTAACCCTCAGCCCCAGCATTTT. It translates to CASSINPQPQHF. This sequence joins TRBV19 and TRBJ1-5; D unresolved. V lost 3 bases and J 6 bases, leaving 6 bases between the germline ends. The CDR3 loop spans 12 amino acids. Germline V lookup: CDR1 LNHDA, CDR2 SQIVND (reference sequence).

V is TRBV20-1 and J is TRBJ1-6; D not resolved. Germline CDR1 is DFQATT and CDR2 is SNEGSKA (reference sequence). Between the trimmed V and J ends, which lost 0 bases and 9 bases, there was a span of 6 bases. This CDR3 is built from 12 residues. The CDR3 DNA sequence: TGCAGTGCTAGAGATCAGGCTTCACCCCTCCACTTT. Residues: CSARDQASPLHF.

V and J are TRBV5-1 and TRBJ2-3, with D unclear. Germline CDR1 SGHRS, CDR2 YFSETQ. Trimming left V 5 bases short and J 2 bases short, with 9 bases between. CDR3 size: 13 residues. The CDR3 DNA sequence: TGCGCCAGCAGTAGCCTGGACACAGATACGCAGTATTTT. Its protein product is CASSSLDTDTQYF.